Sequencing of this T cell receptor beta chain was carried out in a study of blood T cell repertoires in COVID-19. Per the authors' pipeline: Estimation of nucleated cell counts was performed using reference gene primer amplification. Measured with immunoSEQ multiplex PCR; TCRdb has only the in-frame clones, and not every one. V, J and clone size are those of that table, while D and trimming were read from the DNA. The profile shows some 400,000 clones, more than 70% of them singletons. The clonotype originates from a man aged 30 to 39 who had recovered from COVID-19. Sequenced sample: PBMCs or T cells enriched from blood (not recorded which).

Here the CDR3 reads CASRAPPGAYEQYF. In nucleotides, the CDR3 is TGTGCCAGCAGAGCACCACCGGGAGCCTACGAGCAGTACTTC. The rearrangement uses TRBV2 and TRBJ2-7; D perhaps matches TRBD2 (6 bases). In germline, CDR1 is SNHLY, CDR2 FYNNEI. V was clipped by 6 bases and J by 2 bases, with 14 bases between them. CDR3 length: 14 residues. Full variable domain (missing parts from reference TRBV2 and TRBJ2-7): EPEVTQTPSHQVTQMGQEVILRCVPISNHLYFYWYRQILGQKVEFLVSFYNNEISEKSEIFDDQFSVERPDGSNFTLKIRSTKLEDSAMYFCASRAPPGAYEQYFGPGTRLTVT.